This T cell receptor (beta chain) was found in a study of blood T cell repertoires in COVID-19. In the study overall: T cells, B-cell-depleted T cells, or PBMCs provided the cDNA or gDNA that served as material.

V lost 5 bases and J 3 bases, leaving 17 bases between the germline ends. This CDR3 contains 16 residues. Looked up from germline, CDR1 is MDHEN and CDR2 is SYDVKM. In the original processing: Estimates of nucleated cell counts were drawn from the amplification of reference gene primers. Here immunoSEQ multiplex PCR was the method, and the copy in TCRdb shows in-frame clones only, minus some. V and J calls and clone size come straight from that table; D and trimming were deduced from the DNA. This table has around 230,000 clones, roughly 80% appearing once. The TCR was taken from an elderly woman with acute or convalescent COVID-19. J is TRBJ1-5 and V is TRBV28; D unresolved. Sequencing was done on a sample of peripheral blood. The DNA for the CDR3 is TGTGCCAGCAGTCTACAGAGTTCCGCGAACAATCAGCCCCAGCATTTT. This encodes CASSLQSSANNQPQHF.